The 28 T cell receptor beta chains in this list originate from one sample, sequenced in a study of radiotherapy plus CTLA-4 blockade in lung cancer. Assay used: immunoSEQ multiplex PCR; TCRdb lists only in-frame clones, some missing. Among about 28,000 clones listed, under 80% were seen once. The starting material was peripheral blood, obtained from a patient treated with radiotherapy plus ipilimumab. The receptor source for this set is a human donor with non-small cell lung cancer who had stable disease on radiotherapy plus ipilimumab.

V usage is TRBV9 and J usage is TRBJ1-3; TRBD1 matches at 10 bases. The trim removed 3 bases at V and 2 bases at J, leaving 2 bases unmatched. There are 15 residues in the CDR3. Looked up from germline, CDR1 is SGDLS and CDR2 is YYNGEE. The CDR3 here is CASSGGQGTGNTIYF. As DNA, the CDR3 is TGTGCCAGCAGCGGGGGACAGGGGACTGGAAACACCATATATTTT.

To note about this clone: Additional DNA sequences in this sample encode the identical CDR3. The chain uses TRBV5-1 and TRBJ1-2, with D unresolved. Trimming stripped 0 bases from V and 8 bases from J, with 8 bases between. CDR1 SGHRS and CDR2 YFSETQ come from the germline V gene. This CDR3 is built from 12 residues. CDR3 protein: CASSLDGKGYTF. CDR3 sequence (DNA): TGCGCCAGCAGCTTGGACGGGAAGGGCTACACCTTC.

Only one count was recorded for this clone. CDR3 sequence: CASSPQPVGNTIYF. The CDR3, as DNA: TGTGCCAGCAGCCCACAGCCAGTAGGTAATACCATATATTTT. The chain couples TRBV5-4 to TRBJ1-3, with no clear D. V gave up 4 bases and J gave up 10 bases, with 18 bases separating them. CDR1 SGHNT and CDR2 YYREEE come from the germline V gene (reference sequence). There are 14 residues in the CDR3.

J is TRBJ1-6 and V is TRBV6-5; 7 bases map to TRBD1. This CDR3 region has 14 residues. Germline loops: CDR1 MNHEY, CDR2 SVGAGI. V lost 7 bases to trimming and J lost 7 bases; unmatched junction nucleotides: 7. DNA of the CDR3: TGTGCCAGCAAGGCCGGGACAGAGAATTCACCCCTCCACTTT. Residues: CASKAGTENSPLHF.

CDR3 protein: CAWSVRRTGDDGYTF. CDR3 sequence (DNA): TGTGCCTGGAGTGTACGAAGGACAGGGGATGATGGCTACACCTTC. J is TRBJ1-2 and V is TRBV30; TRBD1 agrees at 9 bases. The CDR3 is 15 residues long. The V and J ends lost 0 bases and 6 bases, in that order; junction bases with no gene match: 8. CDR1 GTSNPN and CDR2 SVGIG come from the germline V gene (reference sequence).

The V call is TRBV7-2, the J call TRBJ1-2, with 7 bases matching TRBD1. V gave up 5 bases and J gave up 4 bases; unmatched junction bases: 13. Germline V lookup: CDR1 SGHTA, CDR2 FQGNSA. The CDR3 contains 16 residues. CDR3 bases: TGTGCCAGCAGCAGTTATCCGACAGGGATTTTCTATGGCTACACCTTC. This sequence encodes CASSSYPTGIFYGYTF.

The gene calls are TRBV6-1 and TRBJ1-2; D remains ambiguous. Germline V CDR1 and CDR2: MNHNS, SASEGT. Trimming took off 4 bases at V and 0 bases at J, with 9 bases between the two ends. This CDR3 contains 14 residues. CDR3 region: CASSGRPPNYGYTF. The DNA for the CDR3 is TGTGCCAGCAGTGGACGCCCGCCTAACTATGGCTACACCTTC.

In DNA, the CDR3 is TGTGCCAGCAAGTGGGGAGACCAAGAGACCCAGTACTTC. Amino acids: CASKWGDQETQYF. The rearrangement links TRBV2 to TRBJ2-5; D possibly corresponds to TRBD2 (5 bases). The CDR3 runs to 13 residues. V lost 7 bases to trimming and J lost 0 bases, with 9 bases between them. Germline V gene data show CDR1 as SNHLY and CDR2 as FYNNEI.

CDR3 nucleotide sequence: TGTGCCAGCAGGATCCCTAGGTTCGAGGTGACAACTAATGAAAAACTGTTTTTT. This codes for CASRIPRFEVTTNEKLFF. The chain has TRBV2 and TRBJ1-4, with no clear D. CDR3 size: 18 residues. Trimming left V 6 bases short and J 0 bases short, with 20 bases between. Germline V CDR1 and CDR2: SNHLY, FYNNEI. Full variable domain (outside the CDR3, taken from reference TRBV2 and TRBJ1-4): EPEVTQTPSHQVTQMGQEVILRCVPISNHLYFYWYRQILGQKVEFLVSFYNNEISEKSEIFDDQFSVERPDGSNFTLKIRSTKLEDSAMYFCASRIPRFEVTTNEKLFFGSGTQLSVL.

DNA for the CDR3: TGTGCCAGCAGCCCCCAGGGGTCCTCCTACGAGCAGTACTTC. Translated, it gives CASSPQGSSYEQYF. The J gene is TRBJ2-7, the V gene TRBV13; a weak D match, TRBD1 (6 bases). This CDR3 has 14 residues. Deletions cut 5 bases from V and 0 bases from J, with 11 bases between. The germline gives CDR1 PRHDT, CDR2 FYEKMQ (reference sequence).

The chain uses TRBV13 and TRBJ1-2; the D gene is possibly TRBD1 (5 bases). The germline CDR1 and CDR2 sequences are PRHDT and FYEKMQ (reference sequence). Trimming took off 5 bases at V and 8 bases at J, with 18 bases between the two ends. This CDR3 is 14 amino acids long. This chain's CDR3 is CASSPGTGNRGYTF. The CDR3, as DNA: TGTGCCAGCAGCCCCGGGACGGGGAATAGAGGCTACACCTTC.

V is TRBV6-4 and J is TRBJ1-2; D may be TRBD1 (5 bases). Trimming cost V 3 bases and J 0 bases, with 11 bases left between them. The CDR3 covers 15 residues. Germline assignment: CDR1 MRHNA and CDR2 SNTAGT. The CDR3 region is CASSEGRYPNYGYTF. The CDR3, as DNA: TGTGCCAGCAGTGAGGGGCGCTACCCTAACTATGGCTACACCTTC.

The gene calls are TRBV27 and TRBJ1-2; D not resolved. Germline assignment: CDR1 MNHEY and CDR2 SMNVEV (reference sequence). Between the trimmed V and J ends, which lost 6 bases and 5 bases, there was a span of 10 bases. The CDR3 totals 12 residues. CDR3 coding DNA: TGTGCCAGCAGAGGAATAGGGTATGGCTACACCTTC. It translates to CASRGIGYGYTF.

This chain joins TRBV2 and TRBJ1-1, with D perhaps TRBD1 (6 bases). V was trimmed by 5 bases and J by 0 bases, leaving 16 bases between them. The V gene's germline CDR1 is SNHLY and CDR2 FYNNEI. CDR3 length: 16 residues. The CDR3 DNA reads TGTGCCAGCAGTAGTCCGGGGGCAAGGATGAACACTGAAGCTTTCTTT. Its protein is CASSSPGARMNTEAFF.

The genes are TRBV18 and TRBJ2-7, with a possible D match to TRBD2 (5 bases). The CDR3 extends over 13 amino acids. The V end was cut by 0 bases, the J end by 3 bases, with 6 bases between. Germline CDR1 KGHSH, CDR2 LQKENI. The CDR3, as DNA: TGTGCCAGCTCACCACCAGCGGTCTACGAGCAGTACTTC. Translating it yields CASSPPAVYEQYF.

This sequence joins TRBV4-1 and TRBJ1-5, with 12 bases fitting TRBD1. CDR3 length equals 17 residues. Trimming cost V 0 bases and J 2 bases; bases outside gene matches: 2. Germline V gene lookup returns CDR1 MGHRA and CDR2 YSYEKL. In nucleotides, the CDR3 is TGCGCCAGCAGCCAAGAGGGACAGGGGGCAGGCAATCAGCCCCAGCATTTT. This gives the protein CASSQEGQGAGNQPQHF.

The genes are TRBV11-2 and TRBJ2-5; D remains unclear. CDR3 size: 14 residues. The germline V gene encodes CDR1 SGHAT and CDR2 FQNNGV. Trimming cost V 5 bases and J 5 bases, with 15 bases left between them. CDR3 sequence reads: CASSPGHQRETQYF. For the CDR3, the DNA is TGTGCCAGCAGCCCCGGGCACCAAAGGGAGACCCAGTACTTC.

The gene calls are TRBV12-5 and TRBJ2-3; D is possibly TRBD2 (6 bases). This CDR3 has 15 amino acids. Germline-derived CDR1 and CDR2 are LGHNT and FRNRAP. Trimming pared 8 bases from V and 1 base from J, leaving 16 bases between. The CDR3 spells CASLGNSGRTDTQYF. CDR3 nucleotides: TGTGCTAGTTTGGGGAATAGCGGACGCACAGATACGCAGTATTTT.

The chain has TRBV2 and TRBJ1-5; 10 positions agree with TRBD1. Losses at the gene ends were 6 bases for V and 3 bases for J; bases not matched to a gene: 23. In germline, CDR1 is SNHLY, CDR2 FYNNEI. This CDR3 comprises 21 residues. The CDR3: CASRGKGGDRGGWWTNQPQHF. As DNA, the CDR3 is TGTGCCAGCAGGGGAAAGGGAGGGGACAGGGGAGGATGGTGGACCAATCAGCCCCAGCATTTT.

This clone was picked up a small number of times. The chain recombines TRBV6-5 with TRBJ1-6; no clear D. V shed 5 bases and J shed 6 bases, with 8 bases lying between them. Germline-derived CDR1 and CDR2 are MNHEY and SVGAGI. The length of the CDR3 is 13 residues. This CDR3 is CASSEAINSPLHF. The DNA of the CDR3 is TGTGCCAGCAGTGAGGCCATTAATTCACCCCTCCACTTT.

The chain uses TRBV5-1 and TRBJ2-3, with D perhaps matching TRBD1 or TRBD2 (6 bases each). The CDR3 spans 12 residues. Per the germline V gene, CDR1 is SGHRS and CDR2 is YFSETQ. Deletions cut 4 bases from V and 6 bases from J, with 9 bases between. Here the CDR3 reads CASSIGGDTQYF. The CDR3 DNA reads TGCGCCAGCAGCATAGGGGGGGATACGCAGTATTTT.

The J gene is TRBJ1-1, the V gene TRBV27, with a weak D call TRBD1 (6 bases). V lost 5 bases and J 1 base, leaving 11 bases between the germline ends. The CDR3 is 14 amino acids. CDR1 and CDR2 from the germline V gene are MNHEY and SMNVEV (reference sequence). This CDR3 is CASSQGQRNTEAFF. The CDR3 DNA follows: TGTGCCAGCAGTCAAGGACAGCGGAACACTGAAGCTTTCTTT.

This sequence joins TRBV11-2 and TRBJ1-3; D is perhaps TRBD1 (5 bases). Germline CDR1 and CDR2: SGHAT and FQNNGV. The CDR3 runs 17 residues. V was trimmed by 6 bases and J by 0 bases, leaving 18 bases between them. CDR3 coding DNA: TGTGCCAGCAGGTCACACCGGGGCCGAGTCTCTGGAAACACCATATATTTT. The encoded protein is CASRSHRGRVSGNTIYF.

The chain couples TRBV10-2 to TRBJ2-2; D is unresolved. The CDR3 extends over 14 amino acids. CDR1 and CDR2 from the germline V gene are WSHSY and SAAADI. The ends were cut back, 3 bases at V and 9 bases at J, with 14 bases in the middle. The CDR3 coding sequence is TGCGCCAGCAGTGATAGGTTGAGCTCCCGGGAGCTGTTTTTT. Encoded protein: CASSDRLSSRELFF.

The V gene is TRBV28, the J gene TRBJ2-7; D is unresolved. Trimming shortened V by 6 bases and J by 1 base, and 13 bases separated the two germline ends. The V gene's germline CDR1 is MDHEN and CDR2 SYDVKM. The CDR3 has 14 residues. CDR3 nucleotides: TGTGCCAGCAGCCCGGCGGACGGATCCTACGAGCAGTACGTC. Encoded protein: CASSPADGSYEQYV.

Written as DNA, the CDR3 is TGTGCCAGCAGGGGTGGTTTTCACTATGGCTACACCTTC. This translates into CASRGGFHYGYTF. The chain is built from TRBV6-5 and TRBJ1-2; no clear D. The V end was cut by 6 bases, the J end by 3 bases, with 11 bases between. Looked up from germline, CDR1 is MNHEY and CDR2 is SVGAGI. The CDR3 sequence is 13 residues long.

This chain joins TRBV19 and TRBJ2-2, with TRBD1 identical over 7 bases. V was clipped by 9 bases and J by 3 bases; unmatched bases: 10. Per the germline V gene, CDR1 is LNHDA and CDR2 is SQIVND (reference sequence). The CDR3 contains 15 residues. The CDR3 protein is CASRPGQIYTGELFF. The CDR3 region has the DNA TGTGCCAGCCGCCCGGGACAGATTTACACCGGGGAGCTGTTTTTT. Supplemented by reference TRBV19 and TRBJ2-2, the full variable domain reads DGGITQSPKYLFRKEGQNVTLSCEQNLNHDAMYWYRQDPGQGLRLIYYSQIVNDFQKGDIAEGYSVSREKKESFPLTVTSAQKNPTAFYLCASRPGQIYTGELFFGEGSRLTVL.

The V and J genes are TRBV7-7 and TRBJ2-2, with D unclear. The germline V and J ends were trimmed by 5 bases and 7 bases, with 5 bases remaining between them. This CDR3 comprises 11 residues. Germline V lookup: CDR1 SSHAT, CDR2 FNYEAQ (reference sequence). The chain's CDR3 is CASSMGGELFF. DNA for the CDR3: TGTGCCAGCAGCATGGGCGGGGAGCTGTTTTTT. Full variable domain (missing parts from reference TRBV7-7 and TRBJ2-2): GAGVSQSPRYKVTKRGQDVTLRCDPISSHATLYWYQQALGQGPEFLTYFNYEAQPDKSGLPSDRFSAERPEGSISTLTIQRTEQRDSAMYRCASSMGGELFFGEGSRLTVL.